These T cell receptor beta chains were read from a single sample in a study of chemoradiotherapy in HPV16-positive cancers. Libraries were prepared by immunoSEQ multiplex PCR; TCRdb keeps only in-frame clonotypes and omits some of them. Of approximately 11,000 clones in the sample, roughly 70% are singletons; the top ten hold less than 45%. This specimen was acquired from a patient who underwent chemoradiotherapy. The receptors were gathered from a human donor with HPV-associated anogenital cancer. CDR3s include the opening cysteine and the closing phenylalanine or tryptophan. Fields, in order: clone size, J gene, V gene, D gene, CDR3 protein, CDR3 DNA. D genes are given only for firm matches. Some rows mark clone size as missing; the rest say once, few, many or name a class of expanded clone.

>few|TRBJ2-2|TRBV14|TRBD1
CASSRNRGANTGELFF
TGTGCCAGCAGCCGTAACAGGGGTGCGAACACCGGGGAGCTGTTTTTT
>-|TRBJ2-3|TRBV6-6|TRBD2
CASTGGGAGTDTQYF
TGTGCCAGCACCGGCGGGGGTGCGGGCACAGATACGCAGTATTTT
>-|TRBJ2-1|TRBV29-1|TRBD2
CSVAGLAGVSNEQFF
TGCAGCGTAGCGGGACTAGCGGGAGTCAGTAATGAGCAGTTCTTC
>-|TRBJ2-1|TRBV15|-
CATSRDQGYEQFF
TGTGCCACCAGCAGAGACCAGGGGTATGAGCAGTTCTTC
>-|TRBJ2-2|TRBV7-3|-
CASSADTTNTGELFF
TGTGCCAGCAGCGCGGACACCACGAACACCGGGGAGCTGTTTTTT
>-|TRBJ1-2|TRBV6-1|TRBD1
CASSEGQGWPNYGYTF
TGTGCCAGCAGTGAAGGACAGGGGTGGCCTAACTATGGCTACACCTTC
>-|TRBJ1-4|TRBV14|-
CASSQAGYTNEKLFF
TGTGCCAGCAGCCAAGCGGGGTACACTAATGAAAAACTGTTTTTT
>-|TRBJ1-1|TRBV7-8|-
CASSHESLSPNTEAFF
TGTGCCAGCAGCCACGAAAGTTTGTCCCCGAACACTGAAGCTTTCTTT
>-|TRBJ1-1|TRBV7-9|-
CASRAGRFGNTEAFF
TGTGCCAGCAGGGCAGGGAGGTTCGGAAACACTGAAGCTTTCTTT
>-|TRBJ1-1|TRBV9|-
CASRRGGENTEAFF
TGTGCCAGCAGGAGGGGGGGGGAGAACACTGAAGCTTTCTTT
>-|TRBJ1-5|TRBV7-2|TRBD1
CASSFRGGGDQPQHF
TGTGCCAGCAGCTTTAGAGGGGGCGGAGATCAGCCCCAGCATTTT
>-|TRBJ2-7|TRBV28|TRBD1
CASRGPGTGSHEQYF
TGTGCCAGCAGGGGCCCTGGGACAGGGAGCCACGAGCAGTACTTC